The T cell receptor beta chain under discussion was sequenced for a study of cytomegalovirus exposure and HLA in healthy donors. The overall study: Later analysis reported that the approximately 130 validation repertoires shared the platform of the approximately 690 first-cohort repertoires. Study-wide results and caveats: In vitro checks showed that three CMV-associated chains really do target CMV antigens. The majority of TCR sequences were rare, yet some public TCRs appeared in many donors. Among TCR beta chains, those listed as cytomegalovirus-associated numbered roughly 150.

Clones were sequenced by immunoSEQ multiplex PCR, and TCRdb holds only the in-frame ones, with some missing. The profile shows 110,000 or so clones, around 95% of them singletons. As regards this clone: Its antigen remains unknown. The junction departs from the called germline gene at one end, perhaps through a read error.

This CDR3 region has 14 residues. Germline CDR1 reads MNHNS; CDR2 reads SASEGT. Sequencing input: PBMCs. This receptor was obtained from a woman younger than 30 in good health and CMV-seronegative. This chain joins TRBV6-1 and TRBJ2-5, with TRBD2 matching over 9 bases. Here the CDR3 DNA reads TGTGCCAGCAGGGCGGGGGGGGACAGCACCCCAATGGACTTC. Its protein is CASRAGGDSTPMDF.